This T cell receptor beta chain was identified during a study of shared clonotypes between healthy human individuals. Study summary: For every donor, three CD4 naive, three CD4 memory, two CD8 naive and one CD8 memory plates were used. Broader study findings: Non-shared clonotypes showed lower generation probabilities than clonotypes common to all four donors.

The V gene lost 6 bases and the J gene lost 5 bases, with 13 bases spanning the gap. This CDR3 contains 14 residues. From germline, CDR1 is MRHNA and CDR2 SNTAGT. Generated by immunoSEQ multiplex PCR, the TCRdb table keeps only in-frame clones and is missing some. The repertoire holds tens of thousands of clones, with 50% to 70% as singletons. Concerning this clone itself: Its antigen is currently unknown.

Sample: memory CD8+ T cells sorted from blood. Subset meaning: CD45RO+ cells pooled with CCR7-negative TemRA cells. The sequence came from a man under 40 in good health. The J gene is TRBJ2-2, the V gene TRBV6-4; maybe TRBD2 (6 bases). In DNA form, the CDR3 reads TGTGCCAGCAGCGAGGGACTGGAAACCGGGGAGCTGTTTTTT. Translated, it gives CASSEGLETGELFF.